Listed below are T cell receptor beta chains from one sample, sequenced in a study of blood T cell repertoires in COVID-19. TCRdb's copy holds only in-frame clones and misses some; the assay was immunoSEQ multiplex PCR. The sample yields about 200,000 clones, 86% seen once. The sample was PBMCs or T cells enriched from blood (not recorded which). The receptors were sampled from a man aged 40-50 years with acute COVID-19. Both conserved end residues are part of each CDR3. The order of the fields is V gene, clone size, J gene, D gene, CDR3 DNA, CDR3 protein. The D gene is left open where the match is weak. Expanded clones get a size class; other rows say once, few or many, or leave the size out.

v_gene: TRBV5-4; abundance: .; j_gene: TRBJ2-1; d_gene: TRBD2; CDR3nt: TGTGCCAGCGGGGGACTAGCGTTGAATGAGCAGTTCTTC; CDR3aa: CASGGLALNEQFF
v_gene: TRBV11-3; abundance: .; j_gene: TRBJ2-2; d_gene: .; CDR3nt: TGTGCCAGCAGCGGCAGGGGCGGGGAGCTGTTTTTT; CDR3aa: CASSGRGGELFF
v_gene: TRBV7-3; abundance: once; j_gene: TRBJ2-3; d_gene: TRBD1; CDR3nt: TGTGCCAGCAGCTTACGAGGGGGACAGAGCACAGATACGCAGTATTTT; CDR3aa: CASSLRGGQSTDTQYF
v_gene: TRBV2; abundance: .; j_gene: TRBJ2-5; d_gene: TRBD1; CDR3nt: TGTGCCAGCAGTGAAGCGGGACAGGGAAAGACCCAGTACTTC; CDR3aa: CASSEAGQGKTQYF
v_gene: TRBV2; abundance: .; j_gene: TRBJ1-5; d_gene: TRBD1; CDR3nt: TGTGCCAGCAATGGACAGGGAAGAAATCAGCCCCAGCATTTT; CDR3aa: CASNGQGRNQPQHF
v_gene: TRBV28; abundance: .; j_gene: TRBJ2-1; d_gene: TRBD2; CDR3nt: TGTGCCAGCAGTTTACGGGGGGGCCTCGTAGGGGCCTACAATGAGCAGTTCTTC; CDR3aa: CASSLRGGLVGAYNEQFF
v_gene: TRBV18; abundance: .; j_gene: TRBJ2-6; d_gene: .; CDR3nt: TGTGCCAGCTCACCAAGCGAAATCGGAACGGGGGCCAACGTCCTGACTTTC; CDR3aa: CASSPSEIGTGANVLTF
v_gene: TRBV11-3; abundance: .; j_gene: TRBJ2-5; d_gene: TRBD2; CDR3nt: TGTGCCAGCAGTTTGTCGTTTGGACTAGCGGACCGTGAGACCCAGTACTTC; CDR3aa: CASSLSFGLADRETQYF
v_gene: TRBV2; abundance: many; j_gene: TRBJ1-1; d_gene: .; CDR3nt: TGTGCCAGCAGCCAGAGGGAAAGTGAAGCTTTCTTT; CDR3aa: CASSQRESEAFF
v_gene: TRBV13; abundance: .; j_gene: TRBJ2-7; d_gene: .; CDR3nt: TGTGCCAGCAGCTTAGACAGGGCCTACGAGCAGTACTTC; CDR3aa: CASSLDRAYEQYF
v_gene: TRBV21-1; abundance: once; j_gene: TRBJ2-2; d_gene: .; CDR3nt: TGTGCCAGCAGCAAATACCCTAGCGGGAGTGGCACCGGGGAGCTGTTTTTT; CDR3aa: CASSKYPSGSGTGELFF
v_gene: TRBV4-1; abundance: .; j_gene: TRBJ2-2; d_gene: TRBD2; CDR3nt: TGCGCCAGCAGCCAAACGGGAGGCGCGAACACCGGGGAGCTGTTTTTT; CDR3aa: CASSQTGGANTGELFF
v_gene: TRBV28; abundance: few; j_gene: TRBJ1-5; d_gene: .; CDR3nt: TGTGCCAGCAGTTCTTATAATCAGCCCCAGCATTTT; CDR3aa: CASSSYNQPQHF
v_gene: TRBV3-1/TRBV3-2; abundance: .; j_gene: TRBJ2-7; d_gene: TRBD1; CDR3nt: TGTGCCAGCAGCCATGGGACAGCCTACGAGCAGTACTTC; CDR3aa: CASSHGTAYEQYF
v_gene: TRBV6-5; abundance: .; j_gene: TRBJ2-7; d_gene: .; CDR3nt: TGTGCCAGCAGGATAAGCGCGTCCTACGAGCAGTACTTC; CDR3aa: CASRISASYEQYF
v_gene: TRBV5-1; abundance: .; j_gene: TRBJ2-7; d_gene: TRBD1; CDR3nt: TGCGCCAGCAGCCCCACGACAGGGGATGGGGACGAGCAGTACTTC; CDR3aa: CASSPTTGDGDEQYF
v_gene: TRBV28; abundance: .; j_gene: TRBJ2-7; d_gene: TRBD2; CDR3nt: TGTGCCAGCAGTTTCCGGCTAGCGGGAGGCGGCGAGCAGTACTTC; CDR3aa: CASSFRLAGGGEQYF
v_gene: TRBV19; abundance: .; j_gene: TRBJ1-1; d_gene: TRBD1; CDR3nt: TGTGCCAGTGGACAGGGCACTGAAGCTTTCTTT; CDR3aa: CASGQGTEAFF
v_gene: TRBV11-3; abundance: once; j_gene: TRBJ2-7; d_gene: .; CDR3nt: TGTGCCAGCAGTTCCCGTCTACCACCTTTCTACGAGCAGTACTTC; CDR3aa: CASSSRLPPFYEQYF
v_gene: TRBV5-4; abundance: .; j_gene: TRBJ1-2; d_gene: .; CDR3nt: TGTGCCAGCAGCCGGGGGGAGTCGGAAGCTAACTATGGCTACACCTTC; CDR3aa: CASSRGESEANYGYTF
v_gene: TRBV2; abundance: .; j_gene: TRBJ1-5; d_gene: .; CDR3nt: TGTGCCAGCAGTGAATCAATTCAGCCCCAGCATTTT; CDR3aa: CASSESIQPQHF
v_gene: TRBV28; abundance: .; j_gene: TRBJ2-3; d_gene: TRBD1; CDR3nt: TGTGCCAGCAAGGACAGGGAAGATACGCAGTATTTT; CDR3aa: CASKDREDTQYF
v_gene: TRBV5-1; abundance: .; j_gene: TRBJ2-3; d_gene: TRBD2; CDR3nt: TGCGCCAGCAGCGGAGCCTCTAGCGGACTCACAGATACGCAGTATTTT; CDR3aa: CASSGASSGLTDTQYF
v_gene: TRBV29-1; abundance: .; j_gene: TRBJ1-4; d_gene: .; CDR3nt: TGCAGCGTCGCTAAACGTCCGGGAACTAATGAAAAACTGTTTTTT; CDR3aa: CSVAKRPGTNEKLFF
v_gene: TRBV15; abundance: .; j_gene: TRBJ2-2; d_gene: .; CDR3nt: TGTGCCACCAGCAGTGGGAGGTTGAACACCGGGGAGCTGTTTTTT; CDR3aa: CATSSGRLNTGELFF
v_gene: TRBV6-5; abundance: many; j_gene: TRBJ2-2; d_gene: TRBD2; CDR3nt: TGTGCCAGCCGTCGGGGGGAGGCCGGGGAGCTGTTTTTT; CDR3aa: CASRRGEAGELFF
v_gene: TRBV11-3; abundance: .; j_gene: TRBJ2-1; d_gene: .; CDR3nt: TGTGCCAGCAGCTTAGTCGGCGGGATGGGGAATGAGCAGTTCTTC; CDR3aa: CASSLVGGMGNEQFF
v_gene: TRBV5-1; abundance: .; j_gene: TRBJ2-5; d_gene: TRBD2; CDR3nt: TGCGCCAGCAGCAAGGGAGGGCCCCGGGAGACCCAGTACTTC; CDR3aa: CASSKGGPRETQYF
v_gene: TRBV4-1; abundance: .; j_gene: TRBJ1-5; d_gene: TRBD1; CDR3nt: TGCGCCAGCAGCCAAGAAGGGACAGATTATAGCAATCAGCCCCAGCATTTT; CDR3aa: CASSQEGTDYSNQPQHF
v_gene: TRBV28; abundance: .; j_gene: TRBJ1-5; d_gene: .; CDR3nt: TGTGCCAGCAGTTTATGGTCTGGCCGTCAGCCCCAGCATTTT; CDR3aa: CASSLWSGRQPQHF
v_gene: TRBV3-1/TRBV3-2; abundance: .; j_gene: TRBJ2-1; d_gene: TRBD2; CDR3nt: TGTGCCAGCAGCCAGGGACTAGACCGCTACAATGAGCAGTTCTTC; CDR3aa: CASSQGLDRYNEQFF
v_gene: TRBV7-9; abundance: .; j_gene: TRBJ1-4; d_gene: .; CDR3nt: TGTGCCAGCAGCCTCCTTGGGGGGGAAAAACTGTTTTTT; CDR3aa: CASSLLGGEKLFF
v_gene: TRBV5-4; abundance: .; j_gene: TRBJ1-1; d_gene: TRBD1; CDR3nt: TGTGCCAGCAGCCCTGGGACAGGGAGGAGCACTGAAGCTTTCTTT; CDR3aa: CASSPGTGRSTEAFF
v_gene: TRBV9; abundance: once; j_gene: TRBJ2-2; d_gene: .; CDR3nt: TGTGCCAGCAGCGTCGTGGGGCGGAACACCGGGGAGCTGTTTTTT; CDR3aa: CASSVVGRNTGELFF
v_gene: TRBV7-9; abundance: .; j_gene: TRBJ1-2; d_gene: .; CDR3nt: TGTGCCAGCAGCCCCGGACAGACTTATGGCTACACCTTC; CDR3aa: CASSPGQTYGYTF
v_gene: TRBV15; abundance: .; j_gene: TRBJ2-3; d_gene: .; CDR3nt: TGTGCCACCAGACGCGCAGGGCCAGATACGCAGTATTTT; CDR3aa: CATRRAGPDTQYF
v_gene: TRBV21-1; abundance: .; j_gene: TRBJ2-7; d_gene: .; CDR3nt: TGTGCCAGCAGCACTCCCTCCACCGGGACAGGGTACTACGAGCAGTACTTC; CDR3aa: CASSTPSTGTGYYEQYF
v_gene: TRBV12-3/TRBV12-4; abundance: .; j_gene: TRBJ2-1; d_gene: .; CDR3nt: TGTGCCAGCAGGCGGGGAAGCTACAATGAGCAGTTCTTC; CDR3aa: CASRRGSYNEQFF
v_gene: TRBV19; abundance: .; j_gene: TRBJ2-2; d_gene: TRBD1; CDR3nt: TGTGCCAGTCAGGACAGGCAGGTTAAGAACGCCGGGGAGCTGTTTTTT; CDR3aa: CASQDRQVKNAGELFF
v_gene: TRBV5-6; abundance: .; j_gene: TRBJ2-1; d_gene: TRBD2; CDR3nt: TGTGCCAGCAGCTTCGGGAGGGTATACAATGAGCAGTTCTTC; CDR3aa: CASSFGRVYNEQFF
v_gene: TRBV20-1; abundance: .; j_gene: TRBJ2-2; d_gene: .; CDR3nt: TGCAGTGCTAGACTAGCCAGGGAGCTGTTTTTT; CDR3aa: CSARLARELFF